The T cell receptor beta chain described here comes from a study of T cell responses to AZD1222 COVID-19 vaccine. Study-level points and caveats: In a largely white British group with more females than males, clonal diversity was possibly underestimated. Receipt of two AZD1222 doses was followed by a rise in Spike-specific TCR breadth and depth. Spike was spanned by vaccine-associated CD4 TCRs, which were dominant at 160-218 and 743-854.

Germline values: CDR1 MNHNS, CDR2 SASEGT. This CDR3 has 16 amino acids. V lost 2 bases to trimming and J lost 5 bases; unmatched junction nucleotides: 8. Produced via immunoSEQ multiplex PCR; TCRdb's table is partial and in-frame only. The repertoire consists of fewer than 200,000 clones, with approximately 87% occurring once and the leading ten covering 4.3%. For this clone: The antigen is undetermined.

The rearrangement joins TRBV6-1 to TRBJ2-2; 7 nucleotides align to TRBD2. The origin of this receptor is an adult who received the AZD1222 COVID-19 vaccine. Sample: peripheral blood, taken 28 days after the second AZD1222 dose. The CDR3, as DNA: TGTGCCAGCAGTGAACTGGCGGGGGAGTTTACCGGGGAGCTGTTTTTT. As protein: CASSELAGEFTGELFF.